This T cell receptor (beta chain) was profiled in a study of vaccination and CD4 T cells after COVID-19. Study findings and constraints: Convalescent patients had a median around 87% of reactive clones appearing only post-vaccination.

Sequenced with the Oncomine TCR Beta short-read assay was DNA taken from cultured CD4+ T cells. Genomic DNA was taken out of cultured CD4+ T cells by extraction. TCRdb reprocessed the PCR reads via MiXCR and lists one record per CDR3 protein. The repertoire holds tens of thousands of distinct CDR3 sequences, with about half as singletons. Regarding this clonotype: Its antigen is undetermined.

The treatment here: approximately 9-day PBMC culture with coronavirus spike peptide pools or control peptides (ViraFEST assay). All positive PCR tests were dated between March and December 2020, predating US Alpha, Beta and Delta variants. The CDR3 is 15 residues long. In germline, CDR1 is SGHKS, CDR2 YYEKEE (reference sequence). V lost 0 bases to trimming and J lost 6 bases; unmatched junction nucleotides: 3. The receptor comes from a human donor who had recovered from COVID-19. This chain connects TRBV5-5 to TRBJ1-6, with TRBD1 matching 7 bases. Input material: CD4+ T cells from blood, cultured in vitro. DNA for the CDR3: TGTGCCAGCAGCTTGGAGGGGGCGGGTAATTCACCCCTCCACTTT. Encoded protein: CASSLEGAGNSPLHF. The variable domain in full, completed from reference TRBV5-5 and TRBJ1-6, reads DAGVTQSPTHLIKTRGQQVTLRCSPISGHKSVSWYQQVLGQGPQFIFQYYEKEERGRGNFPDRFSARQFPNYSSELNVNALLLGDSALYLCASSLEGAGNSPLHFGNGTRLTVT.